The next 6 T cell receptor beta chains were all read from a single sample in a study of blood T cells in healthy people across ages. The use of a sample-barcoded 5' primer and a J-beta primer mix characterized a second PCR of about 7 to 12 cycles. One entry per CDR3 protein, called by TCRdb with MiXCR from the 5' RACE reads. The table shows roughly 1.9 million distinct CDR3 sequences, with about 39% occurring only once. The sequencing sample was made of blood. These receptor sequences come from a human donor in good health.

In this sample, this clonotype turned up a few times. V usage is TRBV5-6 and J usage is TRBJ1-2; D unclear. The V end was cut by 2 bases, the J end by 3 bases, with 14 bases between. Germline CDR1 reads SGHDT; CDR2 reads YYEEEE. This CDR3 comprises 15 residues. CDR3 DNA: TGTGCCAGCAGCTTTGGCAGCCAACCATACTATGGCTACACCTTC. It translates to CASSFGSQPYYGYTF.

The rearrangement links TRBV18 to TRBJ1-1; D may be TRBD1 (6 bases). V lost 3 bases and J 7 bases, leaving 12 bases between the germline ends. The CDR3 consists of 13 residues. Germline V gene sequence: CDR1 KGHSH, CDR2 LQKENI. The CDR3 sequence is CASSPGGRNEAFF. The CDR3 bases are TGTGCCAGCTCACCGGGGGGCAGAAATGAAGCTTTCTTT. Based on the CDR3 plus reference TRBV18 and TRBJ1-1, the full variable domain is NAGVMQNPRHLVRRRGQEARLRCSPMKGHSHVYWYRQLPEEGLKFMVYLQKENIIDESGMPKERFSAEFPKEGPSILRIQQVVRGDSAAYFCASSPGGRNEAFFGQGTRLTVV.

This clonotype was picked up many times. This chain uses TRBV28 with TRBJ2-1; a weak D match, TRBD1 (5 bases). Germline CDR1 reads MDHEN; CDR2 reads SYDVKM. The V gene lost 7 bases and the J gene lost 1 base, with 5 bases spanning the gap. The CDR3 spans 12 residues. CDR3 in amino acids: CASTGSYNEQFF. CDR3 sequence (DNA): TGTGCCAGCACAGGGTCCTACAATGAGCAGTTCTTC.

In this sample, this clonotype turned up a few times. The chain recombines TRBV7-2 with TRBJ2-3; D may be TRBD1 (8 bases). This CDR3 spans 14 amino acids. Trimming pared 3 bases from V and 5 bases from J, leaving 12 bases between. Germline V gene lookup returns CDR1 SGHTA and CDR2 FQGNSA. The CDR3 bases are TGTGCCAGCAGCTTTACAGGGGGGGGAGATACGCAGTATTTT. It encodes CASSFTGGGDTQYF. The variable domain in full, completed from reference TRBV7-2 and TRBJ2-3, reads GAGVSQSPSNKVTEKGKDVELRCDPISGHTALYWYRQSLGQGLEFLIYFQGNSAPDKSGLPSDRFSAERTGGSVSTLTIQRTQQEDSAVYLCASSFTGGGDTQYFGPGTRLTVL.

The CDR3 protein is CASSPRGQVEQYF. CDR3 bases: TGTGCCAGCAGTCCTCGAGGACAGGTCGAGCAGTACTTC. V usage is TRBV6-5 and J usage is TRBJ2-7, with 7 bases aligning to TRBD1. The length of the CDR3 is 13 residues. The V gene's germline CDR1 is MNHEY and CDR2 SVGAGI. The V segment lost 5 bases and the J segment 6 bases; nucleotides outside the gene matches: 7.

This chain links TRBV5-1 with TRBJ1-1; D is undetermined. The V gene's germline CDR1 is SGHRS and CDR2 YFSETQ. The CDR3 runs 15 residues. V shed 0 bases and J shed 7 bases, with 16 bases lying between them. The CDR3 spells CASSLALAGTFEAFF. DNA for the CDR3: TGCGCCAGCAGCTTGGCGTTGGCAGGCACATTTGAAGCTTTCTTT.